This record covers a single TCR beta chain. This entry is derived from a study of blood T cell repertoires in COVID-19. CDR3 length equals 15 residues. V gave up 1 base and J gave up 3 bases; unmatched junction bases: 2. Germline values: CDR1 SGHRS, CDR2 YFSETQ. Assay: immunoSEQ multiplex PCR; the TCRdb copy retains only in-frame clones and omits some. The table lists 150,000 or so clones, roughly 90% of them singletons. The gene calls are TRBV5-1 and TRBJ1-3; 9 bases map to TRBD1. This sequence originates from a young man with acute or convalescent COVID-19. The source material was peripheral blood. The CDR3 here is CASSLTGGNGNTIYF. The CDR3 DNA follows: TGCGCCAGCAGCTTGACAGGGGGCAATGGAAACACCATATATTTT.